This T cell receptor (beta chain) was recovered during a study of blood T cell repertoires in COVID-19. For the study at large: Samples representing acute and convalescent COVID-19 were sourced from the United States, Italy and Spain. T cells, B-cell-depleted T cells, or PBMCs supplied cDNA or gDNA.

The germline V gene encodes CDR1 DFQATT and CDR2 SNEGSKA (reference sequence). CDR3 size: 16 residues. Trimming took 3 bases from V and 0 from J, leaving 16 bases between them. The protocol was immunoSEQ multiplex PCR, while the TCRdb copy is restricted to in-frame clones and leaves out a portion. Among 300,000 to 500,000 clones listed, over 75% were seen once. The study drew participants aged about 18 to 89 years from approximately 23 US areas. Cohorts were determined from participant-reported clinical history. Sequenced: PBMCs or T cells enriched from blood (not recorded which). The rearrangement joins TRBV20-1 to TRBJ2-3; a possible D gene is TRBD2 (6 bases). The TCR originated in a woman aged 25 to 39 with acute COVID-19. This CDR3 reads CSASGLEGASTDTQYF. CDR3 nucleotides: TGCAGTGCTAGTGGGTTGGAGGGAGCTAGCACAGATACGCAGTATTTT.